This T cell receptor (beta chain) stems from a study of T cells in Graves' hyperthyroidism and ophthalmopathy. About the research overall: Specimen type is peripheral blood, collected at initial diagnosis prior to any treatment.

Study observations and caveats: The model identified upcoming ophthalmopathy a median around 7.1 months ahead of onset.

Exclusion of patients followed from uncontrolled infection, other autoimmune disease, pregnancy or lactation. The diagnostic basis comprised clinical symptoms, serum thyroxine and TRAb, thyroid ultrasound and orbital computed tomography. Using RNA transcripts as the source, TCR beta CDR3 regions were amplified. During a first-round RT-PCR of the TCR CDR3, the HTBI primer set was used. TCRdb independently ran MiXCR on the multiplex PCR reads; one entry per CDR3 protein. The sample holds 640,000 or so distinct CDR3 sequences; about 15% are singletons and the top ten take approximately 4.2%. The CDR3 length is 15 residues. J lost 8 bases, V lost 5 bases, and 7 bases had no gene match. Germline V gene data show CDR1 as LNHNV and CDR2 as YYDKDF (reference sequence). There are a few counts of this clonotype. Its antigen is still unknown.

Material: blood. This TCR was recovered from a woman between 35 and 50 years old with Graves' ophthalmopathy. This chain uses TRBV15 with TRBJ1-6; TRBD1 matches 9 bases. The DNA for the CDR3 is TGTGCCACCAGCCCTTGGGACAGGGATGATTCACCCCTCCACTTT. Its translation: CATSPWDRDDSPLHF.